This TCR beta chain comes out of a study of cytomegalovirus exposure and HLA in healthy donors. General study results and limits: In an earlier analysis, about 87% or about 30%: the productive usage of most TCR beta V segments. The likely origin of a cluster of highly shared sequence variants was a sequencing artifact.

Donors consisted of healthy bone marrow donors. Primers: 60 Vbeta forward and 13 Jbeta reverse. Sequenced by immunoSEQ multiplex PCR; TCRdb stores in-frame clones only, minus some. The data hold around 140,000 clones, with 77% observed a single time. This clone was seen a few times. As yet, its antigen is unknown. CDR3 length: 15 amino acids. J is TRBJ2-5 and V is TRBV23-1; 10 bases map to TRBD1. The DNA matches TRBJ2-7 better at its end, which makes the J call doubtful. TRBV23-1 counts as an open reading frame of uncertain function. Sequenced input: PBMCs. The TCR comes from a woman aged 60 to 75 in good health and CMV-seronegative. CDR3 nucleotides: TGCGCCAGCAACCCAGGGGGACAGGGGCCCTACGAGCAGTACTTC. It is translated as CASNPGGQGPYEQYF.